This TCR beta chain is from a study of immune heterogeneity within non-small cell lung tumors. Template input was genomic DNA from bulk tumor (approximately 640 ng per sample). During surgery, several far-apart biopsies were obtained from every primary tumor. It was patients with untreated, newly diagnosed non-small cell lung cancer who underwent curative surgery. With 32 V and 13 J primers, multiplex PCR amplified the TCR beta CDR3. TCRdb re-derived calls from the multiplex PCR reads in MiXCR, one entry per CDR3 protein. This sample carries some 3,000 distinct CDR3 sequences, roughly 14% of them seen once, and the ten largest clones take 20% to 25%. Whole-study results and caveats: The study found high-frequency T-cell receptor beta clonotypes largely distinct between individual patients. Identical dominant CDR3 beta clonotypes recurred across tumor sites within a patient, alongside site-unique high-frequency clones.

This clonotype is classed as medium-sized. Its antigen is undetermined. An end of the junction does not agree with germline; a read error may underlie this. Germline V CDR1 and CDR2: MDHEN, SYDVKM. The CDR3 contains 13 residues. This clonotype was obtained from a female donor with non-small cell lung cancer. The chain employs TRBV28 and TRBJ1-6, with TRBD1 identical over 12 bases. The specimen sequenced was lung tumor tissue. The CDR3 DNA is TGTGCCAGCAGTCTTCCGGGACAGGGGGCTTTACTCTTT. Encoded protein: CASSLPGQGALLF.